This T cell receptor beta chain comes out of a study of control samples from healthy donors and cancer patients. The repertoire was sequenced with immunoSEQ multiplex PCR; TCRdb's copy has only in-frame clones and lacks some. The repertoire includes about 190,000 clones, 91% of them detected once, and about 1.7% sits in the top ten. CDR1 and CDR2 (germline): SGHVS, FQNEAQ. The V segment lost 1 base and the J segment 6 bases; nucleotides outside the gene matches: 10. CDR3 length equals 16 residues. Sequenced input: blood. The chain combines TRBV7-8 with TRBJ1-1, with 8 bases aligning to TRBD1. This sequence was found in a man aged 30 to 39 in good health. The CDR3 nucleotides are TGTGCCAGCAGCTTAGTTAGTCTGGACAGGGTGGCTGAAGCTTTCTTT. This translates into CASSLVSLDRVAEAFF. Complete variable domain (other parts from reference TRBV7-8 and TRBJ1-1): GAGVSQSPRYKVAKRGQDVALRCDPISGHVSLFWYQQALGQGPEFLTYFQNEAQLDKSGLPSDRFFAERPEGSVSTLKIQRTQQEDSAVYLCASSLVSLDRVAEAFFGQGTRLTVV.